This is a list of T cell receptor beta chains from one sample in a study of cytomegalovirus exposure and HLA in healthy donors. Here immunoSEQ multiplex PCR was the method, and the copy in TCRdb shows in-frame clones only, minus some. The table has 95,000 to 150,000 clones, approximately 80% seen once; the top ten hold about a tenth. Sequenced material: PBMCs. The receptors shown here come from a man aged 30 to 45 in good health and CMV-seropositive. Both conserved end residues are part of each CDR3. Fields, in order: V gene, J gene, clone size, D gene, CDR3 protein, CDR3 DNA. A D gene is named only where the DNA matches it firmly. A clone size is listed for some rows: how often the clone was seen (once, few, many), or a class if it is expanded.

v_call: TRBV5-1
j_call: TRBJ1-4
clone_size: .
d_call: .
cdr3_aa: CASSLAQGATNEKLFF
cdr3_nt: TGCGCCAGCAGCTTGGCACAGGGAGCAACTAATGAAAAACTGTTTTTT

v_call: TRBV7-9
j_call: TRBJ2-7
clone_size: .
d_call: .
cdr3_aa: CASSLNSVSYEQYF
cdr3_nt: TGTGCCAGCAGCTTAAATTCAGTCTCCTACGAGCAGTACTTC

v_call: TRBV6-6
j_call: TRBJ2-2
clone_size: .
d_call: .
cdr3_aa: CASSYSGFDTGELFF
cdr3_nt: TGTGCCAGCAGTTATTCGGGGTTCGACACCGGGGAGCTGTTTTTT

v_call: TRBV5-1
j_call: TRBJ2-5
clone_size: .
d_call: TRBD1
cdr3_aa: CASSLATIRDRQATQYF
cdr3_nt: TGCGCCAGCAGCTTGGCGACTATCCGGGACAGACAAGCAACCCAGTACTTC

v_call: TRBV7-9
j_call: TRBJ2-5
clone_size: few
d_call: TRBD2
cdr3_aa: CASSRAGELETQYF
cdr3_nt: TGTGCCAGCAGCCGAGCGGGAGAGCTGGAGACCCAGTACTTC

v_call: TRBV15
j_call: TRBJ1-1
clone_size: .
d_call: .
cdr3_aa: CATSNRIQPQAFF
cdr3_nt: TGTGCCACCAGCAACAGAATTCAACCACAAGCTTTCTTT

v_call: TRBV15
j_call: TRBJ2-1
clone_size: .
d_call: .
cdr3_aa: CATSSQLGGYNEQFF
cdr3_nt: TGTGCCACCAGCAGCCAACTTGGAGGTTACAATGAGCAGTTCTTC

v_call: TRBV6-5
j_call: TRBJ1-2
clone_size: .
d_call: TRBD1
cdr3_aa: CASSQNRDRGGYTF
cdr3_nt: TGTGCCAGCAGTCAGAACCGGGACAGGGGCGGCTACACCTTC

v_call: TRBV10-3
j_call: TRBJ1-4
clone_size: .
d_call: .
cdr3_aa: CAISESSIQKLFF
cdr3_nt: TGTGCCATCAGTGAGTCCTCTATACAAAAACTGTTTTTT

v_call: TRBV27
j_call: TRBJ1-5
clone_size: few
d_call: .
cdr3_aa: CASSLFSPDQPQHF
cdr3_nt: TGTGCCAGCAGTTTATTTTCCCCGGATCAGCCCCAGCATTTT

v_call: TRBV11-2
j_call: TRBJ1-2
clone_size: .
d_call: TRBD1
cdr3_aa: CASSSPGQPNYGYTF
cdr3_nt: TGTGCCAGCAGCTCCCCGGGACAGCCTAACTATGGCTACACCTTC

v_call: TRBV10-3
j_call: TRBJ2-7
clone_size: .
d_call: TRBD1
cdr3_aa: CAISRQGSYEQYF
cdr3_nt: TGTGCCATCAGCAGACAGGGATCTTACGAGCAGTACTTC

v_call: TRBV7-9
j_call: TRBJ2-3
clone_size: .
d_call: TRBD2
cdr3_aa: CASSSTSGRITDTQYF
cdr3_nt: TGTGCCAGCAGCTCGACTAGCGGGAGAATCACAGATACGCAGTATTTT

v_call: TRBV10-3
j_call: TRBJ1-1
clone_size: .
d_call: .
cdr3_aa: CAISESGGSTEAFF
cdr3_nt: TGTGCCATCAGTGAGTCCGGGGGGTCCACTGAAGCTTTCTTT

v_call: TRBV11-2
j_call: TRBJ2-3
clone_size: .
d_call: TRBD2
cdr3_aa: CASSRLAGAFRMQYF
cdr3_nt: TGTGCCAGCAGCCGACTAGCGGGAGCCTTTCGGATGCAGTATTTT

v_call: TRBV7-2
j_call: TRBJ2-1
clone_size: .
d_call: TRBD2
cdr3_aa: CASSFVLAGGFYNEQFF
cdr3_nt: TGTGCCAGCAGCTTTGTCCTAGCGGGAGGTTTTTACAATGAGCAGTTCTTC

v_call: TRBV25-1
j_call: TRBJ2-7
clone_size: .
d_call: .
cdr3_aa: CASSESLASSYEQYF
cdr3_nt: TGTGCCAGCAGTGAATCTTTGGCCAGCTCCTACGAGCAGTACTTC

v_call: TRBV28
j_call: TRBJ1-5
clone_size: .
d_call: .
cdr3_aa: CASSPGHQPQHF
cdr3_nt: TGTGCCAGCAGCCCGGGACACCAGCCCCAGCATTTT

v_call: TRBV7-2
j_call: TRBJ1-5
clone_size: .
d_call: TRBD1
cdr3_aa: CASSPDRGNQPQHF
cdr3_nt: TGTGCCAGCAGCCCCGACAGGGGCAATCAGCCCCAGCATTTT

v_call: TRBV11-2
j_call: TRBJ2-7
clone_size: .
d_call: TRBD1
cdr3_aa: CASSYRDRGYEQYF
cdr3_nt: TGTGCCAGCAGCTACCGGGACAGGGGCTACGAGCAGTACTTC

v_call: TRBV7-2
j_call: TRBJ2-1
clone_size: few
d_call: TRBD2
cdr3_aa: CASSLDGTSVQFF
cdr3_nt: TGTGCCAGCAGCTTAGATGGGACTAGTGTGCAGTTCTTC

v_call: TRBV11-2
j_call: TRBJ1-2
clone_size: once
d_call: .
cdr3_aa: CASGQGFGYTF
cdr3_nt: TGTGCCAGCGGCCAGGGGTTCGGCTACACCTTC

v_call: TRBV7-3
j_call: TRBJ2-1
clone_size: .
d_call: TRBD1
cdr3_aa: CASSLHPGQGGLEQFF
cdr3_nt: TGTGCCAGCAGCCTGCACCCGGGACAGGGGGGGCTTGAGCAGTTCTTC

v_call: TRBV7-8
j_call: TRBJ2-1
clone_size: .
d_call: .
cdr3_aa: CASSLAESGELQFF
cdr3_nt: TGTGCCAGCAGCTTGGCAGAGTCAGGGGAATTGCAGTTCTTC

v_call: TRBV11-2
j_call: TRBJ1-5
clone_size: .
d_call: .
cdr3_aa: CASSIGGEWGNQPQHF
cdr3_nt: TGTGCCAGCAGTATTGGCGGGGAGTGGGGCAATCAGCCCCAGCATTTT

v_call: TRBV28
j_call: TRBJ2-3
clone_size: .
d_call: .
cdr3_aa: CASSLRGATTDTQYF
cdr3_nt: TGTGCCAGCAGTTTACGGGGGGCCACCACAGATACGCAGTATTTT

v_call: TRBV29-1
j_call: TRBJ1-1
clone_size: .
d_call: .
cdr3_aa: CSVDLGGNTEAFF
cdr3_nt: TGCAGCGTTGACCTCGGGGGAAACACTGAAGCTTTCTTT

v_call: TRBV4-1
j_call: TRBJ2-2
clone_size: .
d_call: .
cdr3_aa: CASSPLMNTGELFF
cdr3_nt: TGCGCCAGCAGCCCCCTTATGAACACCGGGGAGCTGTTTTTT

v_call: TRBV5-1
j_call: TRBJ2-1
clone_size: .
d_call: .
cdr3_aa: CASSLTTGLPQFF
cdr3_nt: TGCGCCAGCAGCCTGACAACGGGACTGCCGCAGTTCTTC

v_call: TRBV30
j_call: TRBJ2-3
clone_size: .
d_call: .
cdr3_aa: CAWRRTLPSTDTQYF
cdr3_nt: TGTGCCTGGAGGAGGACTCTACCTAGCACAGATACGCAGTATTTT

v_call: TRBV9
j_call: TRBJ2-5
clone_size: .
d_call: .
cdr3_aa: CASSPQGGETQYF
cdr3_nt: TGTGCCAGCAGCCCCCAGGGTGGGGAGACCCAGTACTTC

v_call: TRBV19
j_call: TRBJ1-1
clone_size: .
d_call: .
cdr3_aa: CASSIVGSGMQNTEAFF
cdr3_nt: TGTGCCAGTAGTATAGTAGGGTCCGGGATGCAGAACACTGAAGCTTTCTTT